A selection of T cell receptor beta chains follows, all from one sample in a study of blood T cell repertoires in COVID-19. Using immunoSEQ multiplex PCR, the repertoire was profiled, and TCRdb retains in-frame clones only, with some absent. The table records about 300,000 clones, more than 70% of them present only once. Sequenced sample: peripheral blood. These receptors all come from a woman aged 30 to 39 with COVID-19, enrolled during active disease. CDR3s include the opening cysteine and the closing phenylalanine or tryptophan. The order of the fields is CDR3 protein, CDR3 DNA, CDR3 length, D gene, V gene, clone size, J gene. D genes are given only for firm matches. Clone size is stated in some rows and not others, as once, few, many or a class when expanded.

cdr3_aa: CASSRLEVYNEQFF
cdr3_nt: TGTGCCAGCAGTCGGTTAGAGGTCTACAATGAGCAGTTCTTC
cdr3_length: 14
d_call: -
v_call: TRBV6-2/TRBV6-3
clone_size: -
j_call: TRBJ2-1

cdr3_aa: CASSPPGQVFFGYTF
cdr3_nt: TGTGCCAGCAGTCCCCCGGGACAAGTGTTTTTTGGCTACACCTTC
cdr3_length: 15
d_call: -
v_call: TRBV6-2/TRBV6-3
clone_size: -
j_call: TRBJ1-2

cdr3_aa: CASSGLAGDQETQYF
cdr3_nt: TGTGCCAGCAGCGGCCTGGCGGGGGATCAAGAGACCCAGTACTTC
cdr3_length: 15
d_call: TRBD2
v_call: TRBV6-5
clone_size: few
j_call: TRBJ2-5

cdr3_aa: CASSQSTSGQPPLHF
cdr3_nt: TGTGCCAGCAGCCAATCTACTTCAGGTCAACCACCCCTCCACTTT
cdr3_length: 15
d_call: -
v_call: TRBV16
clone_size: -
j_call: TRBJ1-6

cdr3_aa: CASSGPGRGNEKLFF
cdr3_nt: TGTGCCAGCAGTGGCCCCGGCAGGGGTAATGAAAAACTGTTTTTT
cdr3_length: 15
d_call: -
v_call: TRBV27
clone_size: -
j_call: TRBJ1-4

cdr3_aa: CASRGVSVWRTTAF
cdr3_nt: TGTGCCAGTAGGGGGGTGTCGGTATGGCGGACTACCGCCTTC
cdr3_length: 14
d_call: -
v_call: TRBV19
clone_size: -
j_call: TRBJ1-2

cdr3_aa: CASSSEGTVKETQYF
cdr3_nt: TGTGCCAGCAGCTCTGAAGGGACAGTCAAAGAGACCCAGTACTTC
cdr3_length: 15
d_call: TRBD1
v_call: TRBV5-4
clone_size: -
j_call: TRBJ2-5

cdr3_aa: CASKTQGRRFYTF
cdr3_nt: TGTGCCAGCAAGACACAGGGGAGGAGGTTTTACACCTTC
cdr3_length: 13
d_call: TRBD1
v_call: TRBV7-2
clone_size: -
j_call: TRBJ1-2

cdr3_aa: CASSQEPGYNQPQHF
cdr3_nt: TGCGCCAGCAGCCAAGAGCCAGGGTACAATCAGCCCCAGCATTTT
cdr3_length: 15
d_call: -
v_call: TRBV4-1
clone_size: -
j_call: TRBJ1-5

cdr3_aa: CASSLGGASETQYF
cdr3_nt: TGCGCCAGCAGCTTGGGGGGAGCCTCGGAGACCCAGTACTTC
cdr3_length: 14
d_call: -
v_call: TRBV5-1
clone_size: -
j_call: TRBJ2-5

cdr3_aa: CASSLEGQAYSGYGYTF
cdr3_nt: TGCGCCAGCAGCTTGGAAGGACAGGCCTATTCCGGCTATGGCTACACCTTC
cdr3_length: 17
d_call: TRBD1
v_call: TRBV5-1
clone_size: -
j_call: TRBJ1-2

cdr3_aa: CASSADRENYGYTF
cdr3_nt: TGTGCCAGCAGCGCCGACAGGGAGAACTATGGCTACACCTTC
cdr3_length: 14
d_call: TRBD1
v_call: TRBV13
clone_size: -
j_call: TRBJ1-2

cdr3_aa: CASSLDSGFTEAFF
cdr3_nt: TGCGCCAGCAGCTTGGATTCCGGTTTCACTGAAGCTTTCTTT
cdr3_length: 14
d_call: -
v_call: TRBV5-1
clone_size: -
j_call: TRBJ1-1

cdr3_aa: CASSFNRGDYGYTF
cdr3_nt: TGTGCCAGCAGCTTTAACCGGGGGGACTATGGCTACACCTTC
cdr3_length: 14
d_call: -
v_call: TRBV7-2
clone_size: -
j_call: TRBJ1-2

cdr3_aa: CASSSKSGGLGSPLHF
cdr3_nt: TGTGCCAGCAGCTCTAAATCGGGGGGGTTAGGTTCACCCCTCCACTTT
cdr3_length: 16
d_call: -
v_call: TRBV7-6
clone_size: few
j_call: TRBJ1-6

cdr3_aa: CATSDPKSTDTQYF
cdr3_nt: TGTGCCACCAGTGATCCTAAATCCACAGATACGCAGTATTTT
cdr3_length: 14
d_call: -
v_call: TRBV24-1
clone_size: -
j_call: TRBJ2-3

cdr3_aa: CATSVAGQGYTF
cdr3_nt: TGTGCCACCAGTGTAGCGGGGCAGGGCTACACCTTC
cdr3_length: 12
d_call: -
v_call: TRBV24-1
clone_size: -
j_call: TRBJ1-2

cdr3_aa: CAMRRDSNTDTQYF
cdr3_nt: TGTGCCATGCGGAGGGACTCGAACACAGATACGCAGTATTTT
cdr3_length: 14
d_call: -
v_call: TRBV5-4
clone_size: -
j_call: TRBJ2-3

cdr3_aa: CASSGQQQPGTGVLETQYF
cdr3_nt: TGCGCCAGCTCGGGCCAGCAGCAACCCGGGACAGGGGTGTTAGAGACCCAGTACTTC
cdr3_length: 19
d_call: TRBD1
v_call: TRBV5-1
clone_size: -
j_call: TRBJ2-5

cdr3_aa: CASSLSGTGTGNTIYF
cdr3_nt: TGCGCCAGCAGCCTAAGTGGGACAGGGACCGGAAACACCATATATTTT
cdr3_length: 16
d_call: TRBD1
v_call: TRBV4-1
clone_size: -
j_call: TRBJ1-3

cdr3_aa: CASSLVQGAGGELFF
cdr3_nt: TGCGCCAGCAGCTTGGTCCAAGGGGCCGGAGGGGAGCTGTTTTTT
cdr3_length: 15
d_call: -
v_call: TRBV5-1
clone_size: -
j_call: TRBJ2-2

cdr3_aa: CASLPSTTGNTGELFF
cdr3_nt: TGCGCCAGCTTACCCTCTACGACAGGGAACACCGGGGAGCTGTTTTTT
cdr3_length: 16
d_call: -
v_call: TRBV5-1
clone_size: -
j_call: TRBJ2-2

cdr3_aa: CASWIGGGDNTGELFF
cdr3_nt: TGCGCCAGCTGGATTGGGGGGGGCGACAACACCGGGGAGCTGTTTTTT
cdr3_length: 16
d_call: -
v_call: TRBV4-1
clone_size: -
j_call: TRBJ2-2

cdr3_aa: CASSHPDQTLVRTDTQYF
cdr3_nt: TGCGCCAGCAGTCACCCCGACCAGACACTTGTACGCACAGATACGCAGTATTTT
cdr3_length: 18
d_call: -
v_call: TRBV23-1
clone_size: -
j_call: TRBJ2-3

cdr3_aa: CASSYGGEKLFF
cdr3_nt: TGTGCCAGCAGTTACGGCGGTGAAAAACTGTTTTTT
cdr3_length: 12
d_call: -
v_call: TRBV6-5
clone_size: -
j_call: TRBJ1-4

cdr3_aa: CASSFRGAAEAFF
cdr3_nt: TGTGCCAGCAGCTTCCGGGGGGCGGCTGAAGCTTTCTTT
cdr3_length: 13
d_call: -
v_call: TRBV7-2
clone_size: -
j_call: TRBJ1-1

cdr3_aa: CAAMGETYEQFF
cdr3_nt: TGTGCCGCTATGGGAGAGACTTATGAGCAGTTCTTC
cdr3_length: 12
d_call: -
v_call: TRBV6-5
clone_size: -
j_call: TRBJ2-1